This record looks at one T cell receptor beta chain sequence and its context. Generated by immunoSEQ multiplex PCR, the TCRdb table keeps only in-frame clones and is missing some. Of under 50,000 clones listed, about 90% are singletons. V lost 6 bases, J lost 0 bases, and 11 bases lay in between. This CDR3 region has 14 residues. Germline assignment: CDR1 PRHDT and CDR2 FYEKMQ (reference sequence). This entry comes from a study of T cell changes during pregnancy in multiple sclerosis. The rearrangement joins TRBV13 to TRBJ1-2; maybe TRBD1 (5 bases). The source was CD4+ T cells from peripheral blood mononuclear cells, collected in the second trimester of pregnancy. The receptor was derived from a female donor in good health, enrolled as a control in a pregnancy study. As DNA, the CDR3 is TGTGCCAGCAGGCGGGGGGGATCTAACTATGGCTACACCTTC. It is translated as CASRRGGSNYGYTF.